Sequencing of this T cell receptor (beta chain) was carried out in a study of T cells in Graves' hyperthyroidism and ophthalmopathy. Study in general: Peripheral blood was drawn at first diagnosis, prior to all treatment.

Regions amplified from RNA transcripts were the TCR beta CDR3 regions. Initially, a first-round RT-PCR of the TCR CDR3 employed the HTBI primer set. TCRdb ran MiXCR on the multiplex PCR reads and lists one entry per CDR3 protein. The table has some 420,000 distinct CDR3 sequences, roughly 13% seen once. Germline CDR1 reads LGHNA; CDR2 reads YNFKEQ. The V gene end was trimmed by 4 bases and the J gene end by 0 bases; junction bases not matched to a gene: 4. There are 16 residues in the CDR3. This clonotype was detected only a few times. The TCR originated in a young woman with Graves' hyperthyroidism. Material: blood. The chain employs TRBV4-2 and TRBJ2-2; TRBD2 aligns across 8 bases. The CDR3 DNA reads TGTGCCAGCAGCCCCCAAGCGGGAGCGAACACCGGGGAGCTGTTTTTT. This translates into CASSPQAGANTGELFF.